The 30 T cell receptor beta chains listed next were all sequenced from one sample in a study of T cell responses to AZD1222 COVID-19 vaccine. TCRdb keeps only in-frame clones here, not all; method: immunoSEQ multiplex PCR. The table includes over 130,000 clones, approximately 90% detected once. Specimen: peripheral blood, collected 28 days after the second AZD1222 dose. The receptors stem from an adult who received the AZD1222 COVID-19 vaccine.

The chain links TRBV10-3 to TRBJ2-7; D gene unclear. Germline loops: CDR1 ENHRY, CDR2 SYGVKD. V was trimmed by 0 bases and J by 2 bases, leaving 11 bases between them. The CDR3 sequence is 15 residues long. This CDR3 is CAISESWLVPYEQYF. The CDR3 DNA is TGTGCCATCAGTGAGTCCTGGCTAGTGCCCTACGAGCAGTACTTC.

The V and J genes are TRBV6-5 and TRBJ2-7, with 7 bases lining up with TRBD1. V trimming: 6 bases; J trimming: 6 bases; junction bases outside the gene matches: 11. The CDR3 sequence is 14 residues long. Germline lookup yields CDR1 MNHEY and CDR2 SVGAGI. For the CDR3, the DNA is TGTGCCAGCAGACCCTCAGGGGGTGGGTTCGAGCAGTACTTC. This gives the protein CASRPSGGGFEQYF.

This clone was counted once. The chain employs TRBV18 and TRBJ2-7; 7 positions match TRBD2. Germline V gene lookup returns CDR1 KGHSH and CDR2 LQKENI. Trimming at V came to 3 bases and at J to 7 bases, leaving 9 bases not matched to a gene. This CDR3 is 14 amino acids long. CDR3 residues: CASSPLGLGKEQYF. In DNA form, the CDR3 reads TGTGCCAGCTCACCTCTCGGACTAGGAAAGGAGCAGTACTTC.

The CDR3 loop is CASSGVSGRATNEQFF. The CDR3 coding sequence is TGTGCCAGTAGTGGAGTTAGCGGGAGGGCCACAAATGAGCAGTTCTTC. The rearrangement joins TRBV19 to TRBJ2-1; 11 bases agree with TRBD2. This CDR3 comprises 16 residues. Trimming cost V 5 bases and J 7 bases; bases outside gene matches: 10. CDR1 and CDR2 (germline): LNHDA, SQIVND (reference sequence).

The chain combines TRBV3-1 (or the pseudogene TRBV3-2) with TRBJ2-3, with 7 positions matching TRBD2. CDR1 and CDR2 from the germline V gene are LGHDT and YNNKEL (reference sequence). The CDR3 contains 19 residues. The ends lost 1 base at V and 0 bases at J; junction bases unmatched: 13. The DNA of the CDR3 is TGTGCCAGCAGCCAAGTTGCTAGCGGAGACCCTACTAGCACAGATACGCAGTATTTT. Encoded protein: CASSQVASGDPTSTDTQYF.

The V and J genes are TRBV19 and TRBJ1-4; no definite D call. Germline-derived CDR1 and CDR2 are LNHDA and SQIVND (reference sequence). The CDR3 contains 12 residues. Trimming removed 5 bases from V and 13 bases from J, with 14 bases in between. CDR3 region: CASSAERVLLFF. In DNA form, the CDR3 reads TGTGCCAGTAGTGCAGAGAGGGTATTACTGTTTTTT.

The chain employs TRBV5-6 and TRBJ2-7, with D hard to call. This CDR3 spans 13 amino acids. Germline loops: CDR1 SGHDT, CDR2 YYEEEE. V lost 1 base to trimming and J lost 1 base, with 6 bases between them. The CDR3 DNA sequence: TGTGCCAGCAGCTTGACGGATTCCTACGAGCAGTACTTC. Translated, it gives CASSLTDSYEQYF.

This clone has just one count. This sequence joins TRBV7-9 and TRBJ1-1; D call uncertain. The CDR3 covers 13 residues. The germline CDR1 and CDR2 sequences are SEHNR and FQNEAQ (reference sequence). V lost 5 bases and J lost 11, with 18 bases in between. The CDR3 bases are TGTGCCAGCAGCGAACCAACGTGGGTCAACGCTTTCTTT. It specifies CASSEPTWVNAFF.

The chain combines TRBV30 with TRBJ2-1; 8 bases align to TRBD2. The CDR3 spans 13 residues. The junction had 11 bases not matched to a gene; V was cut back by 0 bases and J by 16 bases. Per germline, CDR1 GTSNPN and CDR2 SVGIG (reference sequence). The CDR3 reads CAWSVEGTSGAFF. As DNA, the CDR3 is TGTGCCTGGAGTGTAGAGGGAACTAGCGGAGCATTCTTC.

The chain employs TRBV12-3 or TRBV12-4 and TRBJ2-5; the match to TRBD1 covers 8 bases. The CDR3 runs to 13 residues. V trimming: 5 bases; J trimming: 5 bases; junction bases outside the gene matches: 4. CDR3 loop: CASSQGARETQYF. CDR3 nucleotides: TGTGCCAGCAGTCAGGGGGCGCGGGAGACCCAGTACTTC.

V is TRBV29-1 and J is TRBJ1-1, with 9 bases matching TRBD1. CDR3 length equals 17 residues. Trimming took 8 bases from V and 3 from J; bases not matched to a gene: 19. Germline CDR1 SQVTM, CDR2 ANQGSEA. CDR3 in DNA: TGCAGCCTAGTAAACAGGGGGCGCAGGACGAGGGACACTGAAGCTTTCTTT. Translated: CSLVNRGRRTRDTEAFF.

The chain recombines TRBV19 with TRBJ2-4; 9 nucleotides line up with TRBD1. This CDR3 has 16 amino acids. Germline CDR1 LNHDA, CDR2 SQIVND (reference sequence). V lost 5 bases, J lost 0 bases, and 5 bases stayed unmatched. For the CDR3, the DNA is TGTGCCAGTAGTTCGCGACAGGGGGTAGCCAAAAACATTCAGTACTTC. This codes for CASSSRQGVAKNIQYF.

The gene calls are TRBV5-1 and TRBJ2-7, with a possible D match to TRBD1 (6 bases). The ends were cut back, 0 bases at V and 7 bases at J, with 8 bases in the middle. CDR1 SGHRS and CDR2 YFSETQ come from the germline V gene. The CDR3 has 12 amino acids. As DNA, the CDR3 is TGCGCCAGCAGCTTGGACAGGGTTGAGCAGTACTTC. Its translation is CASSLDRVEQYF. Full variable domain (remainder filled in from reference TRBV5-1 and TRBJ2-7): KAGVTQTPRYLIKTRGQQVTLSCSPISGHRSVSWYQQTPGQGLQFLFEYFSETQRNKGNFPGRFSGRQFSNSRSEMNVSTLELGDSALYLCASSLDRVEQYFGPGTRLTVT.

This chain uses TRBV7-6 with TRBJ2-3; 13 nucleotides align to TRBD2. The junction had 16 bases not matched to a gene; V was cut back by 5 bases and J by 2 bases. The CDR3 is 20 residues long. Germline V gene data show CDR1 as SGHVS and CDR2 as FNYEAQ. CDR3 residues: CASSQTLEATSGRFTDTQYF. The CDR3 DNA is TGTGCCAGCAGCCAAACCCTCGAGGCGACTAGCGGGAGGTTCACAGATACGCAGTATTTT.

This chain links TRBV11-2 with TRBJ2-1, with TRBD2 identical over 14 bases. This CDR3 contains 16 residues. V was clipped by 1 base and J by 6 bases; unmatched bases: 2. The V gene's germline CDR1 is SGHAT and CDR2 FQNNGV. The CDR3 region has the DNA TGTGCCAGCAGCTTAGCCGGACTAGCGGGAGGCAATGAGCAGTTCTTC. Its translation: CASSLAGLAGGNEQFF.

The chain employs TRBV7-9 and TRBJ1-2; 8 bases align to TRBD1. CDR1 is SEHNR, CDR2 FQNEAQ, per germline (reference sequence). V gave up 5 bases and J gave up 1 base; unmatched junction bases: 6. This CDR3 has 15 amino acids. In DNA form, the CDR3 reads TGTGCCAGCAGCACGGGACAGGCCCTTAACTATGGCTACACCTTC. This translates into CASSTGQALNYGYTF.

The CDR3 sequence is CASSQALRTGSGNTIYF. DNA for the CDR3: TGTGCCAGCAGCCAGGCTCTCCGGACAGGGTCTGGAAACACCATATATTTT. V usage is TRBV3-1 (or the pseudogene TRBV3-2) and J usage is TRBJ1-3; 8 bases line up with TRBD1. There are 17 residues in the CDR3. V shed 3 bases, J shed 1 base, and the junction held 8 bases outside the gene matches. The germline V gene has CDR1 LGHDT and CDR2 YNNKEL (reference sequence).

This chain uses TRBV7-9 with TRBJ1-5, with 11 bases aligning to TRBD1. Germline lookup yields CDR1 SEHNR and CDR2 FQNEAQ (reference sequence). The CDR3 contains 16 residues. Losses at the gene ends were 5 bases for V and 5 bases for J; bases not matched to a gene: 8. CDR3 region: CASSLGQGGYYQPQHF. CDR3 DNA: TGTGCCAGCAGCCTGGGACAGGGGGGTTATTATCAGCCCCAGCATTTT.

The chain carries TRBV25-1 and TRBJ1-2, with 7 bases that match TRBD1. Trimming cost V 8 bases and J 4 bases; bases outside gene matches: 7. From germline, CDR1 is MGHDK and CDR2 SYGVNS. There are 13 residues in the CDR3. This CDR3 is CASSLQGSYGYTF. The CDR3 DNA follows: TGTGCCAGCTCTCTACAGGGGTCCTATGGCTACACCTTC.

The chain employs TRBV30 and TRBJ1-6; TRBD1 aligns across 7 bases. The CDR3 extends over 14 amino acids. Per germline, CDR1 GTSNPN and CDR2 SVGIG (reference sequence). V lost 2 bases and J lost 8; bases outside the gene matches: 6. CDR3 bases: TGTGCCTGGAGTTTAGGGGGCAGAGATTCACCCCTCCACTTT. Translation: CAWSLGGRDSPLHF.

The rearrangement uses TRBV5-8 and TRBJ1-4; D gene uncertain. This CDR3 spans 14 amino acids. Trimming took 2 bases from V and 0 from J, leaving 5 bases between them. Germline CDR1 SGHTS, CDR2 YDEGEE. The CDR3 loop is CASSFYATNEKLFF. CDR3 nucleotide sequence: TGTGCCAGCAGCTTCTACGCAACTAATGAAAAACTGTTTTTT.

The chain recombines TRBV30 with TRBJ1-2, with D perhaps matching TRBD1 (5 bases). The V gene's germline CDR1 is GTSNPN and CDR2 SVGIG (reference sequence). Trimming pared 0 bases from V and 8 bases from J, leaving 16 bases between. The CDR3 consists of 14 residues. CDR3: CAWSVHGGKRGYTF. The CDR3 DNA reads as TGTGCCTGGAGTGTGCATGGGGGTAAGAGAGGCTACACCTTC.

V and J are TRBV6-5 and TRBJ2-7; D is perhaps TRBD2 (6 bases). CDR1 and CDR2 from the germline V gene are MNHEY and SVGAGI. Trimming shortened V by 5 bases and J by 5 bases, and 19 bases separated the two germline ends. The CDR3 runs to 15 residues. The CDR3 coding sequence is TGTGCCAGCAGTCTCCACCGGGACTCAGCCAACGAGCAGTACTTC. Amino acid sequence: CASSLHRDSANEQYF.

V usage is TRBV19 and J usage is TRBJ1-1; D not certain. V lost 0 bases to trimming and J lost 7 bases, with 9 bases between them. The germline V gene has CDR1 LNHDA and CDR2 SQIVND (reference sequence). CDR3 length: 13 amino acids. The CDR3 region has the DNA TGTGCCAGTAGTATAGATCGCGGGGTTGAAGCTTTCTTT. Translating it yields CASSIDRGVEAFF.

This clone was seen once. V gene TRBV10-1 combines with J gene TRBJ2-7; TRBD1 aligns across 7 bases. This CDR3 comprises 17 residues. Trimming removed 5 bases from V and 3 bases from J; junction bases left unmatched: 16. Germline CDR1 is WNHNN and CDR2 is SYGVQD (reference sequence). For the CDR3, the DNA is TGCGCCAGCAGTCCGTCCCAACGCCGACAGGGTGGCTACGAGCAGTACTTC. It yields the protein CASSPSQRRQGGYEQYF.

This chain links TRBV27 with TRBJ2-1, with 8 bases fitting TRBD2. V lost 3 bases, J lost 12 bases, and 10 bases stayed unmatched. CDR3 length equals 14 residues. Germline CDR1 is MNHEY and CDR2 is SMNVEV (reference sequence). DNA of the CDR3: TGTGCCAGCAGTTTCGGGACTAGTACCAAAGGGCAGTTCTTC. This encodes CASSFGTSTKGQFF.

This sequence joins TRBV28 and TRBJ1-4; D is perhaps TRBD1 (6 bases). Germline CDR1 reads MDHEN; CDR2 reads SYDVKM. V lost 6 bases and J 7 bases, leaving 9 bases between the germline ends. This CDR3 has 12 amino acids. The CDR3 loop is CASRQGGEKLFF. CDR3 bases: TGTGCCAGCAGACAGGGTGGTGAAAAACTGTTTTTT.

The genes are TRBV20-1 and TRBJ1-5, with D perhaps matching TRBD1 (6 bases). This CDR3 contains 15 residues. Looked up from germline, CDR1 is DFQATT and CDR2 is SNEGSKA (reference sequence). Trimming left V 6 bases short and J 1 base short, with 16 bases between. CDR3 residues: CSASEGGNSNQPQHF. The CDR3 bases are TGCAGTGCGAGTGAGGGGGGAAACAGCAATCAGCCCCAGCATTTT.

The rearrangement links TRBV29-1 to TRBJ2-5; D is unresolved. The CDR3 is made up of 12 amino acids. Germline CDR1 and CDR2: SQVTM and ANQGSEA. V lost 8 bases and J lost 2, with 12 bases in between. The chain's CDR3 is CSIWVGQETQYF. The CDR3 coding sequence is TGCAGCATCTGGGTGGGTCAAGAGACCCAGTACTTC.

Here the CDR3 reads CASSPGTSGIPSFTDTQYF. CDR3 DNA sequence: TGTGCCAGCAGCCCCGGGACTAGCGGGATCCCTTCCTTCACAGATACGCAGTATTTT. The chain recombines TRBV27 with TRBJ2-3; 13 nucleotides align to TRBD2. The CDR3 contains 19 residues. V shed 6 bases and J 2 bases; nucleotides not matched to a gene: 14. CDR1 MNHEY and CDR2 SMNVEV come from the germline V gene (reference sequence).